The rows below give T cell receptor beta chains drawn from one sample of a study of OX40 agonist ivuxolimab in advanced cancers. Here immunoSEQ multiplex PCR was the method, and the copy in TCRdb shows in-frame clones only, minus some. The data hold around 22,000 clones, with roughly nine tenths observed a single time. This specimen was CD4+ or CD8+ T cells sorted from blood, taken in a trial of the OX40 agonist ivuxolimab. These receptor sequences come from an adult with an advanced solid tumor such as melanoma, head and neck, liver or kidney cancer. Both conserved end residues are part of each CDR3. Each record gives: clone size, CDR3 length, J gene, D gene, V gene, CDR3 DNA, CDR3 protein. D genes are given only for firm matches. Clone size is not always given. Where it is, it says once, few, many or a class for expanded clones.

NA 16 TRBJ2-3 TRBD2 TRBV13 TGTGCCAGCAGCTCCCGACTAGCGGGAGCCCCAGATACGCAGTATTTT CASSSRLAGAPDTQYF
once 16 TRBJ2-1 TRBD2 TRBV2 TGTGCCACTTCGGGACTAGCGGGAGTAGGTGTCAATGAGCAGTTCTTC CATSGLAGVGVNEQFF
NA 16 TRBJ2-7 TRBD2 TRBV27 TGTGCCAGCAGTTTGGTACGGTCGGGAGGGCTCCGGGAGCAGTACTTC CASSLVRSGGLREQYF
NA 14 TRBJ2-7 TRBD1 TRBV6-5 TGTGCCAGCAGTTACGGGACAGGGGCCTACGAGCAGTACTTC CASSYGTGAYEQYF
NA 12 TRBJ2-1 NA TRBV5-4 TGTGCCAGCACCCGGACGTCTAATGAGCAGTTCTTC CASTRTSNEQFF
NA 12 TRBJ2-1 NA TRBV4-1 TGCGCCAGCAGCCATCGCCTGGGTGAGCAGTTCTTC CASSHRLGEQFF
NA 15 TRBJ1-5 NA TRBV15 TGTGCCACCAGTTGGAGGGGGAATAGCAATCAGCCCCAGCATTTT CATSWRGNSNQPQHF
NA 14 TRBJ2-1 TRBD2 TRBV19 TGTGCCAGTAGTCACGGGAGGTACGGCAATGAGCAGTTCTTC CASSHGRYGNEQFF
NA 16 TRBJ2-3 TRBD2 TRBV9 TGTGCCAGCAGCCCTGGACTAGCGGGCCCAACAGATACGCAGTATTTT CASSPGLAGPTDTQYF
NA 14 TRBJ1-1 NA TRBV11-3 TGTGCCAGCAGCCCCGGGATTGGGCTCACTGAAGCTTTCTTT CASSPGIGLTEAFF
NA 15 TRBJ2-1 TRBD2 TRBV9 TGTGCCAGCAGCCACGGGGGGGCTATCTACAATGAGCAGTTCTTC CASSHGGAIYNEQFF
NA 14 TRBJ2-3 TRBD2 TRBV9 TGTGCCAGCGGGCCTAGCGGGAGTCCAGATACGCAGTATTTT CASGPSGSPDTQYF
NA 16 TRBJ1-3 NA TRBV28 TGTGCCAGCAGTTTACCCGACCCGAGGACTGGAAACACCATATATTTT CASSLPDPRTGNTIYF
NA 16 TRBJ2-7 TRBD2 TRBV9 TGTGCCAGCAGCGCCGGGCCCGGGACTACTAACTACGAGCAGTACTTC CASSAGPGTTNYEQYF
NA 15 TRBJ2-1 NA TRBV4-3 TGCGCCAGCAGCCAAGATGGGGGTGGTGCTAATGAGCAGTTCTTC CASSQDGGGANEQFF
NA 14 TRBJ2-1 TRBD2 TRBV28 TGTGCCAGCAGGTGGGCGGGACTACACAATGAGCAGTTCTTC CASRWAGLHNEQFF
NA 12 TRBJ2-1 NA TRBV30 TGTGCCTGGAGTGTAGTGGTCTATGAGCAGTTCTTC CAWSVVVYEQFF
NA 14 TRBJ1-5 NA TRBV7-9 TGTGCCAGCAGCTTAGCGGGAGGCAATCAGCCCCAGCATTTT CASSLAGGNQPQHF
NA 16 TRBJ2-7 TRBD2 TRBV10-3 TGTGCCATCAGACCAACCCCTGGGGAGGGGAACTACGAGCAGTACTTC CAIRPTPGEGNYEQYF
NA 15 TRBJ2-1 NA TRBV9 TGTGCCAGCAGCGTAGCAACGGGGAGTGGGGATGAGCAGTTCTTC CASSVATGSGDEQFF
NA 16 TRBJ1-2 TRBD1 TRBV5-6 TGTGCCAGCAGTCCTAAAGGCGACAGGGCTAACTATGGCTACACCTTC CASSPKGDRANYGYTF
NA 18 TRBJ2-7 TRBD2 TRBV7-8 TGTGCCAGCAGCTCGGGACTAGCGGGAGGGCCAAGGTTCTACGAGCAGTACTTC CASSSGLAGGPRFYEQYF
NA 15 TRBJ1-3 NA TRBV6-5 TGTGCCAGCAGTACGGACGGGAGCTCTGGAAACACCATATATTTT CASSTDGSSGNTIYF
NA 19 TRBJ1-1 NA TRBV10-1 TGCGCCAGCAGTGAGTCCCCGCAGACAGGAGGACGGATGAACACTGAAGCTTTCTTT CASSESPQTGGRMNTEAFF
once 14 TRBJ2-7 TRBD2 TRBV9 TGTGCCAGCAGCCCGACTAGCGGGAGGGTCGAGCAGTACTTC CASSPTSGRVEQYF
NA 16 TRBJ2-1 NA TRBV4-2 TGTGCCAGCAGCCAAGAGCTGGGACAAGTATACAATGAGCAGTTCTTC CASSQELGQVYNEQFF
NA 19 TRBJ2-5 TRBD2 TRBV29-1 TGCAGCGTTGTACCCGGGACGTCGGGACTAGCCCCTCTACAAGAGACCCAGTACTTC CSVVPGTSGLAPLQETQYF
NA 15 TRBJ2-2 TRBD1 TRBV2 TGTGCCAGCAGTGGATCCCGACAGGGGGCAGGGGAGCTGTTTTTT CASSGSRQGAGELFF
NA 13 TRBJ2-4 TRBD1 TRBV9 TGTGCCAGCAGCGTAACAGGGGGAAACATTCAGTACTTC CASSVTGGNIQYF
NA 12 TRBJ1-2 NA TRBV7-6 TGTGCCAGCAGCCAAGGACCGTATGGCTACACCTTC CASSQGPYGYTF
NA 15 TRBJ1-2 NA TRBV10-3 TGTGCCATCAGTGATTTATCCGGGGTTAACTATGGCTACACCTTC CAISDLSGVNYGYTF
NA 17 TRBJ2-5 TRBD2 TRBV29-1 TGCAGCCGCTGGACTAGCGGGAGGTGGTTCGAAAGGGAGACCCAGTACTTC CSRWTSGRWFERETQYF
NA 16 TRBJ1-3 NA TRBV15 TGTGCCACCAGCAGAGATCGCTCTCTCTCTGGAAACACCATATATTTT CATSRDRSLSGNTIYF
NA 14 TRBJ2-1 TRBD2 TRBV25-1 TGTGCCAGCCCAAGCGGGAGCTCCTACAATGAGCAGTTCTTC CASPSGSSYNEQFF
NA 15 TRBJ1-5 TRBD1 TRBV10-3 TGTGCCATCAGCTGGACAGGAGATAGCAATCAGCCCCAGCATTTT CAISWTGDSNQPQHF
NA 13 TRBJ2-3 NA TRBV6-4 TGTGCCAGCAGTGTTTCCAGCACAGATACGCAGTATTTT CASSVSSTDTQYF
NA 15 TRBJ2-7 TRBD2 TRBV2 TGTGCCAGCAGACGAGAGCGGACTAGCGCCTACGAGCAGTACTTC CASRRERTSAYEQYF
NA 18 TRBJ1-1 NA TRBV29-1 TGCAGCGTTGAAGATCCCCATCTAGGGGGGGCGGGTGACACTGAAGCTTTCTTT CSVEDPHLGGAGDTEAFF
NA 16 TRBJ1-2 TRBD1 TRBV27 TGTGCCAGCAGTTTAGCCGGGACAGGAGGGTCCTATGGCTACACCTTC CASSLAGTGGSYGYTF
NA 13 TRBJ1-1 NA TRBV19 TGTGCCAGTAGTATTACAACGAACACTGAAGCTTTCTTT CASSITTNTEAFF
once 16 TRBJ1-2 NA TRBV27 TGTGCCAGCAGTTATTTCCCCCGACAAGCTAACTATGGCTACACCTTC CASSYFPRQANYGYTF